Sequencing of this TCR beta chain was carried out in a study of cytomegalovirus exposure and HLA in healthy donors. Findings and limits, study-wide: The authors listed some 150 TCR beta chains as cytomegalovirus-associated. TCR beta sequences reportedly predicted the HLA-A and HLA-B alleles of most subjects accurately.

Each of the donors was a healthy bone marrow donor. V was cut by 10 bases and J by 14 bases, with 18 bases left in between. This CDR3 has 12 amino acids. CDR1 and CDR2 (germline): MNHEY, SVGAGI. The primer mix had 60 Vbeta and 13 Jbeta primers. Only in-frame clones appear in the TCRdb table, and some are missing; sequencing was by immunoSEQ multiplex PCR. This table holds 100,000 to 150,000 clones, roughly 71% found once. Notes on this clone: Its antigen is not identified.

This clonotype was sampled from a woman aged 50 to 60 in good health and CMV-seropositive. The sample was PBMCs. This chain uses TRBV6-5 with TRBJ1-6; unclear D gene. In DNA, the CDR3 is TGTGCCAACCAGAGGATGCCGAGGTCCCTCCACTTT. Translation gives CANQRMPRSLHF.